The T cell receptor beta chain described here comes from a study of shared clonotypes between healthy human individuals. On the study more broadly: CD4 naive and CD4 memory each took three plates per donor, while CD8 naive took two and CD8 memory one.

Every contributor of samples was a Caucasian grown-up residing in Nashville, Tennessee. The CDR3 covers 15 residues. Germline CDR1 SGHTA, CDR2 FQGNSA. The ends lost 5 bases at V and 4 bases at J; junction bases unmatched: 11. Clones were read by immunoSEQ multiplex PCR, and TCRdb kept only the in-frame ones, dropping some. Found here are about 730,000 clones, 55% to 80% of them singletons; the top ten hold around 1.8%. V usage is TRBV7-2 and J usage is TRBJ2-7; TRBD2 agrees at 7 bases. The sequence derives from a woman aged 30 to 39 in good health. The sequenced material came from memory CD4+ T cells sorted from blood. Noted subset: CD45RA-negative fraction. The CDR3 DNA is TGTGCCAGCAGCGTAGAGGGCGGGAGTCCGTACGAGCAGTACTTC. Its translation is CASSVEGGSPYEQYF.